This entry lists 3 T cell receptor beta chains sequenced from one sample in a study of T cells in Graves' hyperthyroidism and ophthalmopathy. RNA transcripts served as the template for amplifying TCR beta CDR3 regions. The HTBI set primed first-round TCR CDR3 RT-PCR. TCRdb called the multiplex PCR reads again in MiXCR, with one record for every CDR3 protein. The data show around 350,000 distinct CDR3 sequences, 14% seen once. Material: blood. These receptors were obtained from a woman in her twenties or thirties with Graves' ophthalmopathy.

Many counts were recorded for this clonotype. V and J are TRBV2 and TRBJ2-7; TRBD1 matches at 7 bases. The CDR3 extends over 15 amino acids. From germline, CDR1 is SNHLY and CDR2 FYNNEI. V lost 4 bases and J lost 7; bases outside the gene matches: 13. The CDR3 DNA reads TGTGCCAGCAGTGGGGGACAGAACCTTCCCTGGGAGCAGTACTTC. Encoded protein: CASSGGQNLPWEQYF.

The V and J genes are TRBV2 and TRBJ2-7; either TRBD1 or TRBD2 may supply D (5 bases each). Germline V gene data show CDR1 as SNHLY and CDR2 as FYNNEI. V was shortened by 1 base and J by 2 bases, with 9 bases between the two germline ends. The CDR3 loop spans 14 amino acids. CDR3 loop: CASSEGRDPYEQYF. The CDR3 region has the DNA TGTGCCAGCAGTGAAGGACGGGACCCCTACGAGCAGTACTTC.

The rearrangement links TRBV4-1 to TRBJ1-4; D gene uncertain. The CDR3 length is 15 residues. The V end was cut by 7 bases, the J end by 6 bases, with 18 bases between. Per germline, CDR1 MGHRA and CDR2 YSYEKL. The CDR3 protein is CASTETTNRDEKLFF. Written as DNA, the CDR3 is TGCGCCAGCACCGAAACCACTAATCGGGATGAAAAACTGTTTTTT.